The 4 T cell receptor beta chains below were found in one sample sequenced in a study of T cell changes during pregnancy in multiple sclerosis. The data were produced by immunoSEQ multiplex PCR, yet TCRdb's version contains in-frame clones alone and is incomplete. Here the sample spans about 57,000 clones, around 94% being singletons. This specimen consisted of CD4+ T cells from peripheral blood mononuclear cells, obtained in the third trimester of pregnancy. These receptor sequences come from a female donor with multiple sclerosis, enrolled in a pregnancy study.

The chain carries TRBV9 and TRBJ2-5; D remains ambiguous. The CDR3 has 13 amino acids. In germline, CDR1 is SGDLS, CDR2 YYNGEE. V was trimmed by 1 base and J by 3 bases, leaving 7 bases between them. The CDR3 reads CASSVTTKETQYF. CDR3 DNA: TGTGCCAGCAGCGTAACAACCAAAGAGACCCAGTACTTC.

V is TRBV5-5 and J is TRBJ2-1; D might be TRBD1 (5 bases). This CDR3 has 13 amino acids. Between the trimmed V and J ends, which lost 3 bases and 4 bases, there was a span of 8 bases. Per the germline V gene, CDR1 is SGHKS and CDR2 is YYEKEE (reference sequence). The CDR3 sequence: CASSSTDYNEQFF. The CDR3 DNA sequence: TGTGCCAGCAGCTCGACAGATTACAATGAGCAGTTCTTC.

This chain uses TRBV30 with TRBJ2-3, with no clear D. V was cut by 0 bases and J by 1 base, with 17 bases left in between. The germline gives CDR1 GTSNPN, CDR2 SVGIG (reference sequence). The CDR3 runs 17 residues. This chain's CDR3 is CAWSVRDRLVGTDTQYF. CDR3 DNA: TGTGCCTGGAGTGTACGCGATAGGCTAGTGGGCACAGATACGCAGTATTTT.

The chain employs TRBV5-6 and TRBJ2-1; TRBD1 matches 10 bases. In germline, CDR1 is SGHDT, CDR2 YYEEEE. The CDR3 totals 15 residues. After removal of 4 bases from V and 7 bases from J, the junction contained 8 bases not matched to a gene. The CDR3, as DNA: TGTGCCAGCAGCCTCCGGGACAGGGGAGTAAATGAGCAGTTCTTC. Residues: CASSLRDRGVNEQFF.